This entry concerns a single TCR beta chain. This entry belongs to a study of T cells in Graves' hyperthyroidism and ophthalmopathy. Study-wide context: At the time of initial diagnosis and before any treatment, peripheral blood was collected.

Ophthalmopathy patients had Clinical Activity Score at least 3, NOSPECS grade at least 4, duration under 3 months. Patients were excluded for uncontrolled infection, other autoimmune disease, pregnancy or lactation. Out of approximately 9.9 ml of fresh peripheral blood came the PBMCs. Using RNA transcripts as the source, TCR beta CDR3 regions were amplified. The TCR CDR3 first-round RT-PCR relied on the HTBI primer set. Each CDR3 protein gets one entry after TCRdb re-called the multiplex PCR reads with MiXCR. Of a few hundred thousand distinct CDR3 sequences in the sample, around 16% were seen once. The CDR3 is 14 amino acids. Looked up from germline, CDR1 is SGHRS and CDR2 is YFSETQ. The V segment lost 3 bases and the J segment 3 bases; nucleotides outside the gene matches: 4.

This TCR was sampled from a middle-aged woman with Graves' ophthalmopathy. The chain has TRBV5-1 and TRBJ2-3; 7 nucleotides align to TRBD1. The specimen sequenced was blood. Here the CDR3 reads CASSSRDRTDTQYF. The CDR3 bases are TGCGCCAGCAGCTCCCGGGACAGAACAGATACGCAGTATTTT.